The 2 T cell receptor beta chains below come from one sample, sequenced in a study of T cell repertoires in cytomegalovirus infection. TCRdb processed the reads anew with MiXCR; each CDR3 protein has one entry. The sample has about 490,000 distinct CDR3 sequences, around 27% seen once. Sequencing was done on a sample of PBMCs. The receptors originated from a human donor in good health (CMV status not recorded). Some clones in this sample may be carry-over from other donors' samples.

V gene TRBV7-9 combines with J gene TRBJ2-7, with 7 bases fitting TRBD1. J was trimmed by 3 bases and V by 5 bases; bases with no gene match: 4. Germline-derived CDR1 and CDR2 are SEHNR and FQNEAQ (reference sequence). The CDR3 contains 13 residues. The CDR3 nucleotides read TGTGCCAGCAGCCGGTGGGACAGCTACGAGCAGTACTTC. Protein: CASSRWDSYEQYF.

This clonotype has only a few counts. The rearrangement links TRBV6-5 to TRBJ2-1, with D perhaps matching TRBD1 or TRBD2 (7 bases each). Germline CDR1 and CDR2: MNHEY and SVGAGI. The V end was cut by 4 bases, the J end by 5 bases, with 12 bases between. The CDR3 loop spans 14 amino acids. The CDR3, as DNA: TGTGCCAGCAGTTCACAGGGGAGGGACAATGAGCAGTTCTTC. This translates into CASSSQGRDNEQFF.